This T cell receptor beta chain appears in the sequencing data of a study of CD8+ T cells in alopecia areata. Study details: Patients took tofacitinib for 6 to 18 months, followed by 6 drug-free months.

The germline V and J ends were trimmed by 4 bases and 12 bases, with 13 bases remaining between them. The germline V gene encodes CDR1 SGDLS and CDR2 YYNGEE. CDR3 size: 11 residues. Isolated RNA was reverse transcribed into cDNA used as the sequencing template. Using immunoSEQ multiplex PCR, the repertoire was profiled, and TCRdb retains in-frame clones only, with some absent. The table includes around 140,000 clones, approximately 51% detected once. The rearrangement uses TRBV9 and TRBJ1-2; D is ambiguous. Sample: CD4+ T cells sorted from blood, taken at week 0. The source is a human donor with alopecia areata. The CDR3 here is CASSLGVRHTF. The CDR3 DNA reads TGTGCCAGCAGCTTGGGAGTCCGTCACACCTTC. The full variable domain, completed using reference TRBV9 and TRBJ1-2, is DSGVTQTPKHLITATGQRVTLRCSPRSGDLSVYWYQQSLDQGLQFLIQYYNGEERAKGNILERFSAQQFPDLHSELNLSSLELGDSALYFCASSLGVRHTFGSGTRLTVV.